A selection of T cell receptor beta chains follows, all from one sample in a study of cytomegalovirus exposure and HLA in healthy donors. The repertoire was sequenced with immunoSEQ multiplex PCR; TCRdb's copy has only in-frame clones and lacks some. The sample contains under 200,000 clones, 80% to 90% of which appear only once. The material sequenced was PBMCs. The receptors shown here come from a woman aged 25 to 39 in good health and CMV-seronegative. Both conserved end residues are part of each CDR3. Fields, in order: clone size, D gene, J gene, V gene, CDR3 length, CDR3 protein, CDR3 DNA. D genes are given only for firm matches. The size field is filled for only some rows; it gives once, few, many or a size class.

>NA|NA|TRBJ2-7|TRBV5-1|15
CASSSGLPWDYEQYF
TGCGCCAGCAGCTCGGGACTCCCCTGGGACTACGAGCAGTACTTC
>NA|TRBD2|TRBJ2-5|TRBV7-2|15
CASSTLAGGQETQYF
TGTGCCAGCAGCACCTTAGCGGGGGGGCAAGAGACCCAGTACTTC
>NA|TRBD1|TRBJ1-1|TRBV11-2|14
CASSFTGADTEAFF
TGTGCCAGCAGCTTTACAGGGGCGGACACTGAAGCTTTCTTT
>NA|NA|TRBJ1-2|TRBV7-9|14
CASSLGVATRGYTF
TGTGCCAGCAGCTTAGGGGTGGCAACGCGGGGCTACACCTTC
>few|TRBD1|TRBJ1-5|TRBV7-6|16
CASSLGTGQDNQPQHF
TGTGCCAGCAGCTTAGGAACCGGACAGGACAATCAGCCCCAGCATTTT
>NA|TRBD1|TRBJ2-2|TRBV27|19
CASSFQGQGGELNTGELFF
TGTGCCAGCAGTTTCCAGGGACAGGGAGGTGAGTTGAACACCGGGGAGCTGTTTTTT
>few|NA|TRBJ1-5|TRBV28|17
CASSGLTASEANQPQHF
TGTGCCAGCAGTGGATTGACCGCGTCGGAAGCAAATCAGCCCCAGCATTTT
>few|NA|TRBJ2-1|TRBV7-9|16
CASSFPGSPWIYEQFF
TGTGCCAGCAGCTTTCCAGGGTCCCCTTGGATTTATGAGCAGTTCTTC
>NA|TRBD2|TRBJ2-1|TRBV6-5|15
CASSYGAGGLDEQFF
TGTGCCAGCAGTTACGGAGCGGGGGGGCTCGATGAGCAGTTCTTC
>NA|TRBD1|TRBJ2-2|TRBV6-4|13
CASSEQGTGELFF
TGTGCCAGCAGTGAACAGGGGACCGGGGAGCTGTTTTTT